Included here is one T cell receptor beta chain sequence, with context. This clone's antigen is unknown. Base qualities are missing; no much larger clone stands one base away. The data were taken from a study of cytomegalovirus exposure and HLA in healthy donors (dated by TCRdb to 2017 to 2019). Some background on the complete study: In an earlier analysis of 587 of the donors, less than 350 Gb of sequence data and some 120 million unique TCR beta sequences from approximately 180 million T cells were reported. Several DR-DQ haplotypes were treated as single units for association and clustering because of strong linkage in the cohort. Among the roughly 430 genotyped donors, 81% belonged to the genetic ancestry cluster associated with self-reported Caucasian donors. Approximately 300 gigabases of sequencing data and approximately 92 million unique TCR sequences made up an early release that covered approximately 700 HLA-typed donors. In a later analysis, previously published TCR beta repertoires from 550 to 700 donors were re-analyzed and high-resolution HLA genotyping was added so that TCR occurrence patterns could be studied. In addition to the first cohort of 666 subjects, a separate validation cohort of 120 different subjects was used. The number of typed donors differed by locus: roughly 629-640 for A, B, C, DRB1 and DQB1; 522 for DQA1; 600 to 610 for DPA1; and roughly 490 for DPB1. Every discovery cohort repertoire had been produced on one sequencing platform. The study combined high-throughput TCR immunosequencing, statistical association of individual TCRs with disease status, and machine learning to predict cytomegalovirus infection status. The study profiled the T cell repertoires of hundreds of subjects by immunosequencing and related them to cytomegalovirus serostatus. Rather than using new phenotypic data, the later analysis identified candidate immune exposures from TCR beta sequences and from how often those sequences occurred across donors. To decide whether each TCR beta V gene segment behaved as functional or pseudogenic, an earlier analysis of approximately 590 of the donors relied on high-throughput TCR beta sequencing. HLA typing included class I and class II loci at four-digit resolution. Across around 400 genotyped donors of the cohort, an average of approximately 240,000 unique TCR beta nucleotide sequences per donor were sequenced, and 15% to 20% of those sequences were non-productive. The study aimed to test whether signatures of past pathogen exposure could be identified by cataloging public T cell receptors. Donor age, sex, ethnicity and CMV serostatus were compiled together with the repertoire data. A later genetic analysis took genome-wide SNP genotypes for about 55% of the roughly 670 donors and used that subset as a discovery cohort.

The cohort comprised approximately 700 healthy bone marrow donors. Cohort members were all nominally healthy when sampled, although unrecorded immune exposures were likely present. The donor was CMV seronegative and belonged to the group of over 300 seronegative cohort members. Every donor gave a peripheral blood sample, and the peripheral blood mononuclear cells from that sample were used for TCR beta sequencing. The Qiagen DNeasy Blood Extraction Kit was used to extract genomic DNA from the blood cell samples. Receptor libraries were prepared by the immunoSEQ multiplex PCR assay. For the multiplex PCR, a mixture combining 60 forward primers for TCR Vbeta segments and 13 reverse primers for TCR Jbeta segments was used. The CDR3 region of rearranged TCR beta genes was amplified from genomic DNA by a multiplex PCR assay. Amplified TCR beta libraries were sequenced as 87-base-pair reads on the Illumina HiSeq System. The authors processed their data as follows. In a later analysis, some 80 million unique TCR beta chains were counted across the 500 to 850 repertoires, and roughly 11 million of these chains were shared by at least two donors. Raw reads were error-corrected and collapsed into unique sequences by a nearest-neighbor algorithm in which closely related sequences were merged to remove PCR and sequencing errors. V, D and J gene segments were assigned by aligning CDR3 sequences to IMGT reference sequences. For a sequence to be retained, a match of at least six nucleotides to both a V gene segment and a J gene segment was required. A rearrangement was called productive if the CDR3 had no stop codons and remained in frame with V and J, and every other rearrangement was called non-productive. CDR3 was defined by IMGT convention, running from the second conserved V-encoded cysteine to the conserved J-encoded phenylalanine. The earlier analysis of about 500 of the donors excluded sequences that lacked an unambiguous match to a single V gene segment. In an earlier analysis of roughly 600 of the donors, a V segment was called functional when productive rearrangements were above 56.7%, and segregating when the standard deviation between donors exceeded 5%. To diagnose cytomegalovirus status from the catalog of TCR beta chain sequences, a statistical classification framework was built. In a later analysis, TCR nucleotide sequences were compared against IMGT/GENE-DB human TR gene sequences so that V and J genes could be assigned. In a later analysis, CDR3 sequences and most-parsimonious VDJ recombination scenarios were assigned using the TCRdist pipeline. In a later analysis, each TCR beta chain was defined by its CDR3 amino acid sequence together with its V-gene family, and reads lacking a unique V-gene family were excluded. A later analysis removed 592 highly shared, low-generation-probability nucleotide sequences to deal with suspected cross-contamination and a sequencing artifact. In a later analysis, a clonal expansion index for each public chain was calculated from normalized within-repertoire ranks of inferred template counts. In a later analysis, generation probabilities were computed with a VDJ recombination model fitted to out-of-frame rearrangements, and the resulting probabilities were checked against IGoR. Hypergeometric tests were used in a later analysis to score TCR-TCR, TCR-HLA and TCR-CMV co-occurrence, with a repertoire-size bias correction applied to the TCR pairs. False discovery rates were estimated in a later analysis by permuting HLA or CMV assignments 20 times. A later analysis grouped co-occurring TCRs with DBSCAN, adding TCRdist sequence similarity when clustering within HLA-allele-positive subsets. Co-occurrence clustering excluded repertoires with fewer than 30,000 or more than 120,000 public chains, plus five with anomalous nucleotide sharing. The clones in this table, taken by TCRdb from immuneACCESS, are in-frame only. Not every clone is retained; where verified, under half of the shortfall comes from an unresolved V gene, and the cause of the rest is unknown. Clone size and the V and J calls come from that table; the DNA yielded D and trimming. Here the sample has 150,000 or so clones; approximately 81% occur a single time. The top ten clonotypes cover approximately 7.2% of the sample.

CDR1 and CDR2 (SGHRS, YFSETQ) derive from the germline V gene. V is pruned by 5 bases and J by 1 base, leaving 10 bases of the junction without a gene match. The CDR3 measures 16 amino acids from cysteine to phenylalanine. Of all the DNA, just the CDR3 is kept, 48 bases in frame from base 1. The research as a whole found: A further reported finding was that TCR beta sequences accurately predicted the HLA-A and HLA-B alleles for most subjects in the first cohort. In a later analysis, the rate of TCR association differed among HLA loci, with DRB1 alleles having the most associated TCRs and HLA-C alleles having the fewest. In both the original and validation cohorts, the classifier was reported to diagnose cytomegalovirus status with high specificity and sensitivity. A later analysis found that HLA-associated TCR beta chains were more clonally expanded and had lower generation probabilities than equally common non-associated chains. According to a later analysis, most CMV-associated TCR beta chains appeared to be HLA-restricted, and the HLA associations seemed to be driven largely by CMV exposure. An association between a missense DCLRE1C variant and V-gene and J-gene trimming of TCR beta chains was found in a later genetic analysis and replicated in an independent cohort. A group of highly shared sequence variants was considered likely to be a technical artifact of the sequencing pipeline. Roughly uniform sequencing depth across donors was assumed in presence/absence analyses, although this assumption may not hold. Approximately 18 rarely observed V segments, including chromosome 9 orphons, were excluded from the earlier analysis of approximately 500 of the donors because counts were too low. The only immune exposure information available for the cohort was CMV serostatus. Assigning TCR associations to individual alleles was difficult when HLA alleles, especially DR and DQ, strongly co-occurred. Some IMGT-functional V segments, including TRBV6-2 and TRBV6-3, could not be told apart with the 87-base-pair reads, so those segments were excluded. In vitro tests confirmed that three of the cytomegalovirus-associated TCR beta chains recognize cytomegalovirus antigens. A later analysis associated about 17,000 TCR beta sequences with specific HLA alleles at a false discovery rate of 0.05. In a later genetic analysis, fewer N-insertions in productive TCRs were reported among donors in an Asian-associated ancestry cluster than the roughly 700-donor mean. The cohort was sequenced for TCR beta chains only, and without alpha or paired-chain data the features that could be detected were limited. Most TCR sequences were observed very rarely across donors, whereas some public TCRs were present in many individuals. Several of the top co-occurrence clusters appeared to be linked to parvovirus B19, influenza, CMV and Epstein-Barr virus, according to a later analysis. In an earlier analysis of 450 to 750 of the donors, most TCR beta V segments appeared in productive rearrangements about 87% or about 30% of the time, broadly matching IMGT annotations. The study gave a list of about 150 TCR beta chains associated with cytomegalovirus. According to the authors, the approach could potentially be generalized to other disease states and immunological phenotypes. HLA typing was unavailable for some donors at each locus, so association tests used only the typed subset. Linkage disequilibrium might explain the correlated functional status among segregating V segments, but an unknown experimental factor could not be excluded.

This receptor was obtained from a male donor in good health and CMV-seronegative. The specimen sequenced was PBMCs. The chain couples TRBV5-1 to TRBJ2-7; 9 central nucleotides agree with TRBD2. The CDR3 amino acid sequence is: CASRLGGLAGSYEQYF. In nucleotides, the sequence is TGCGCCAGCAGGCTTGGGGGGCTAGCGGGGTCCTACGAGCAGTACTTC.